Listed here are 10 T cell receptor beta chains from one sample, sequenced in a study of T cells in Graves' hyperthyroidism and ophthalmopathy. Researchers amplified the TCR beta CDR3 regions from RNA transcripts. During a first-round RT-PCR of the TCR CDR3, the HTBI primer set was used. TCRdb analysed the multiplex PCR reads with MiXCR anew, one entry per CDR3 protein. The sample records 500,000 to 650,000 distinct CDR3 sequences, around 43% being singletons. The sequenced material came from peripheral blood or thyroid tissue (not recorded which). The receptors stem from an adult woman with Graves' disease, either hyperthyroidism or ophthalmopathy (not recorded which).

Comments on this clonotype: Since a much larger clone is just one base distant, this may be a read error. The chain uses TRBV12-3 or TRBV12-4 and TRBJ2-7; D is undetermined. CDR3 length: 12 amino acids. V lost 1 base and J lost 6, with 7 bases in between. The CDR3 loop is CASSLELLEQYF. CDR3 DNA: TGTGCCAGCAGTTTAGAGCTTCTCGAGCAGTACTTC.

Many counts were recorded for this clonotype. This chain connects TRBV19 to TRBJ1-5, with D unclear. Germline assignment: CDR1 LNHDA and CDR2 SQIVND (reference sequence). The CDR3 has 12 residues. The V end lost 4 bases, the J end lost 7 bases, and 8 bases lay between the germline ends. CDR3 coding DNA: TGTGCCAGTAGTAGATTAGGCCAGCCCCAGCATTTT. Its translation is CASSRLGQPQHF.

The rearrangement links TRBV20-1 to TRBJ1-1, with D perhaps TRBD1 (6 bases). There are 13 residues in the CDR3. Germline loops: CDR1 DFQATT, CDR2 SNEGSKA (reference sequence). Trimming cost V 6 bases and J 0 bases, with 11 bases left between them. The CDR3 protein is CSATDRLNTEAFF. CDR3 sequence (DNA): TGCAGTGCCACAGACAGGTTGAACACTGAAGCTTTCTTT.

With respect to this clonotype: Germline and junction disagree at one end, which may indicate a read error. The chain uses TRBV4-1 and TRBJ2-7; TRBD1 might be the D (6 bases). The CDR3 has 14 residues. CDR1 is MGHRA, CDR2 YSYEKL, per germline. The CDR3 spells CASSRDTRSYEQYF. The CDR3 bases are TGTGCCAGCAGCCGGGACACCCGGTCCTACGAGCAGTACTTC.

This CDR3 is CATKNYGTDYEQYF. In DNA, the CDR3 is TGTGCCACCAAGAACTACGGGACAGACTACGAGCAGTACTTC. V and J are TRBV10-3 and TRBJ2-7, with 7 positions matching TRBD1. V lost 10 bases to trimming and J lost 3 bases; unmatched junction nucleotides: 12. The CDR3 length is 14 residues. Germline CDR1 ENHRY, CDR2 SYGVKD.

There are many counts of this clonotype. This chain joins TRBV7-2 and TRBJ1-5, with TRBD1 as a possible D gene (5 bases). The V and J ends lost 5 bases and 2 bases respectively, with 13 bases between them. The CDR3 contains 15 residues. CDR1 SGHTA and CDR2 FQGNSA come from the germline V gene. CDR3 residues: CASSRGGGGNQPQHF. CDR3 bases: TGTGCCAGCAGCCGGGGGGGGGGAGGCAATCAGCCCCAGCATTTT.

This clonotype was counted only a few times. Just one base apart from a much larger clone, this may be a read error. The chain couples TRBV12-3 or TRBV12-4 to TRBJ1-2; D is unclear. The CDR3 has 12 amino acids. CDR3: CASSFFRDGYAF. The CDR3 DNA reads TGTGCCAGCAGTTTTTTTCGTGATGGCTACGCCTTC.

This clonotype occurred many times. The chain carries TRBV7-2 and TRBJ2-7; the D is unclear. The CDR3 extends over 12 amino acids. Trimming took 2 bases from V and 3 from J, leaving 5 bases between them. The germline CDR1 and CDR2 sequences are SGHTA and FQGNSA. CDR3 bases: TGTGCCAGCAGCTTAATAGGCTACGAGCAGTACTTC. This sequence encodes CASSLIGYEQYF.

This clonotype was picked up many times. The chain has TRBV11-2 and TRBJ1-2; 8 nucleotides match TRBD1. The germline CDR1 and CDR2 sequences are SGHAT and FQNNGV. This CDR3 has 17 amino acids. V lost 1 base, J lost 8 bases, and 15 bases stayed unmatched. The CDR3 here is CASSLGGGGRGRRGYTF. CDR3 nucleotide sequence: TGTGCCAGCAGCTTAGGGGGCGGCGGCAGGGGGCGGAGGGGCTACACCTTC.

This chain links TRBV4-1 with TRBJ1-2; D is perhaps TRBD1 (6 bases). Trimming left V 3 bases short and J 4 bases short, with 18 bases between. The CDR3 runs 16 residues. Per the germline V gene, CDR1 is MGHRA and CDR2 is YSYEKL. CDR3 loop: CASSHKLAGQFYGYTF. The CDR3 nucleotides are TGCGCCAGCAGCCACAAACTAGCGGGACAATTCTATGGCTACACCTTC.